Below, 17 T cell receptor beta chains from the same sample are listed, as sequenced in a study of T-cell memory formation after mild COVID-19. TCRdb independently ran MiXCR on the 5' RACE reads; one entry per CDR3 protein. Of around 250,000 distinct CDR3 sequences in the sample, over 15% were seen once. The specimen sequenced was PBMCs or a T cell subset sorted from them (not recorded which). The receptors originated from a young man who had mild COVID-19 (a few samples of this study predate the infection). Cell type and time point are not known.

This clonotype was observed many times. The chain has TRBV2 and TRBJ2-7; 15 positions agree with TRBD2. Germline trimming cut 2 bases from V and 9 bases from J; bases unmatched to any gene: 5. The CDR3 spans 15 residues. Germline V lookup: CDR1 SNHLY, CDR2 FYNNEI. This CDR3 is CASSERGLAGGTQYF. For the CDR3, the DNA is TGTGCCAGCAGTGAACGGGGACTAGCGGGGGGTACGCAGTACTTC.

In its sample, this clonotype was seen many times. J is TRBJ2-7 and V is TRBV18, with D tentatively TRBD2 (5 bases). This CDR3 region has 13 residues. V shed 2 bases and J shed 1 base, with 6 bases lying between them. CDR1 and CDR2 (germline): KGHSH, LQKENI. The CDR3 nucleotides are TGTGCCAGCTCACCAGGGAGTTCCTACGAGCAGTACTTC. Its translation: CASSPGSSYEQYF.

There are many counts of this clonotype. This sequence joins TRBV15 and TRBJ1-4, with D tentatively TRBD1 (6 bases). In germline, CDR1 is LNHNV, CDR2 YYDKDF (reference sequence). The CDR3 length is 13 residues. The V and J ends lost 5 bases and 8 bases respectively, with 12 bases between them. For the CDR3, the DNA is TGTGCCACCAGCTTCGGGGGCAACGAAAAACTGTTTTTT. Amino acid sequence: CATSFGGNEKLFF.

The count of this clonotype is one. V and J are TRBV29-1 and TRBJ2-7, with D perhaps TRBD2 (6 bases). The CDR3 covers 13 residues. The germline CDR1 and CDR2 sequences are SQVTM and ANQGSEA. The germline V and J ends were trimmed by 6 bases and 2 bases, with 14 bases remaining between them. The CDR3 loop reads CSVGPGATYEQYF. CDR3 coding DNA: TGCAGCGTGGGGCCGGGAGCTACCTACGAGCAGTACTTC.

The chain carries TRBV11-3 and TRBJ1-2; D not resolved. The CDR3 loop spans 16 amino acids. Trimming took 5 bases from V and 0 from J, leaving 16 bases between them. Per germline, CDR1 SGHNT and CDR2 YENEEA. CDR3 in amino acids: CASSPSGGLANYGYTF. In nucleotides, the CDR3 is TGTGCCAGCAGCCCCAGTGGAGGGTTGGCTAACTATGGCTACACCTTC.

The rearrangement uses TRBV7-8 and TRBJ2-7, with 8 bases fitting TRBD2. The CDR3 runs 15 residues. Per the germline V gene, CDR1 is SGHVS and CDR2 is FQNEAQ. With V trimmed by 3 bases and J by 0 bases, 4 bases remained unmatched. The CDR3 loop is CASSFNSGGSYEQYV. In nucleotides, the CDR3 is TGTGCCAGCAGCTTCAACAGCGGGGGCTCCTACGAGCAGTACGTC.

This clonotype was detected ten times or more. CDR3 bases: TGTGCCAGCAGTTTACGGGCTACAGGGGGGCGAACCGGGGAGCTGTTTTTT. Translating it yields CASSLRATGGRTGELFF. The chain recombines TRBV27 with TRBJ2-2, with 8 positions matching TRBD1. This CDR3 has 17 amino acids. Losses at the gene ends were 2 bases for V and 5 bases for J; bases not matched to a gene: 10. CDR1 is MNHEY and CDR2 is SMNVEV in the germline V gene (reference sequence).

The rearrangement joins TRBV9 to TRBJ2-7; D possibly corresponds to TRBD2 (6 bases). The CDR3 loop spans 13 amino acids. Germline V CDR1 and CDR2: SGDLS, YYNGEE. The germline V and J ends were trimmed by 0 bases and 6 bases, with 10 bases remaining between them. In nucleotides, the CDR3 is TGTGCCAGCAGCGTAGGAGGAGGGTCCGAGCAGTACTTC. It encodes CASSVGGGSEQYF.

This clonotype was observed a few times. The DNA for the CDR3 is TGTGCCAGCAGCCCAAGACGGGGGACATTCACAGATACGCAGTATTTT. It yields the protein CASSPRRGTFTDTQYF. The chain uses TRBV7-9 and TRBJ2-3; either TRBD1 or TRBD2 may fit D (6 bases each). CDR1 and CDR2 from the germline V gene are SEHNR and FQNEAQ (reference sequence). CDR3 size: 16 residues. The V end was cut by 5 bases, the J end by 2 bases, with 17 bases between.

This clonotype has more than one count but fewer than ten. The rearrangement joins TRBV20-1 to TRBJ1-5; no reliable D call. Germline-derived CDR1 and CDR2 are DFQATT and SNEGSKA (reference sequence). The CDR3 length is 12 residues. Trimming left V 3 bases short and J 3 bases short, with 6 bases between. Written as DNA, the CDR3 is TGCAGTGCTAGGAACCTCAATCAGCCCCAGCATTTT. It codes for CSARNLNQPQHF.

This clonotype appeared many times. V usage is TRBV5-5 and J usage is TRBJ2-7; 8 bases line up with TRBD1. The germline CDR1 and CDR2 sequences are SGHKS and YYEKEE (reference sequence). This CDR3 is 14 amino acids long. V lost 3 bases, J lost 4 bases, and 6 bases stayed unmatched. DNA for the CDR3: TGTGCCAGCAGCTCGGGGACAGGACAGTACGAGCAGTACTTC. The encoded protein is CASSSGTGQYEQYF.

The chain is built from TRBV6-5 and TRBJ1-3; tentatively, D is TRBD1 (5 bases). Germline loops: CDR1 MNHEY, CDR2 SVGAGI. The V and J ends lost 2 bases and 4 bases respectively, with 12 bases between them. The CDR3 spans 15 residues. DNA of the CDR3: TGTGCCAGCAGTTACGGGGGAGCGAGGGGAAACACCATATATTTT. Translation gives CASSYGGARGNTIYF.

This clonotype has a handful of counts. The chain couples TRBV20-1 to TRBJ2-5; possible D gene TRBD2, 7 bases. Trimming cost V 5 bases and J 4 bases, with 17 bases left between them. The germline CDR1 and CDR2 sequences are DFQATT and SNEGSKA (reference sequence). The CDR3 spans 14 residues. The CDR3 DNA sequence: TGCAGTGCTGGGCGGGGGCCCTTCTTAGAGACCCAGTACTTC. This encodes CSAGRGPFLETQYF.

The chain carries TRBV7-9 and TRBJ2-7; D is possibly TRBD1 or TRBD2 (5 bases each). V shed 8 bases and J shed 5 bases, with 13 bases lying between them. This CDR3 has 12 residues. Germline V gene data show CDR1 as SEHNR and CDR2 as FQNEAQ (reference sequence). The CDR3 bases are TGTGCCAGCGGGGGTGGCCTCGACGAGCAGTACGTC. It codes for CASGGGLDEQYV.

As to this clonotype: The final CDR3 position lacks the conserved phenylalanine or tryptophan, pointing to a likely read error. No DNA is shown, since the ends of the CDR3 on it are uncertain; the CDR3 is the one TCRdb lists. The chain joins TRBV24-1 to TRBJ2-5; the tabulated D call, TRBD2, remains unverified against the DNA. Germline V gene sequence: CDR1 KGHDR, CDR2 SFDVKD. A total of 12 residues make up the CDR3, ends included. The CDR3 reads CATSDRLAGPSL.

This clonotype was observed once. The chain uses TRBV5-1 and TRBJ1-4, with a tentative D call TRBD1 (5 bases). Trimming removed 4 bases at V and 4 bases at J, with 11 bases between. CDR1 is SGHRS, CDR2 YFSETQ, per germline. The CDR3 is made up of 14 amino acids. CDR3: CASSTGGGNEKLFF. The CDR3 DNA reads TGCGCCAGCAGCACCGGGGGTGGTAATGAAAAACTGTTTTTT.

The CDR3 spells CASSPPSSRTEAFF. CDR3 coding DNA: TGTGCCAGCAGCCCACCAAGCTCGAGGACTGAAGCTTTCTTT. This sequence joins TRBV4-2 and TRBJ1-1; no firm D call. V was shortened by 4 bases and J by 5 bases, with 14 bases between the two germline ends. The CDR3 is 14 residues long. The germline V gene encodes CDR1 LGHNA and CDR2 YNFKEQ.